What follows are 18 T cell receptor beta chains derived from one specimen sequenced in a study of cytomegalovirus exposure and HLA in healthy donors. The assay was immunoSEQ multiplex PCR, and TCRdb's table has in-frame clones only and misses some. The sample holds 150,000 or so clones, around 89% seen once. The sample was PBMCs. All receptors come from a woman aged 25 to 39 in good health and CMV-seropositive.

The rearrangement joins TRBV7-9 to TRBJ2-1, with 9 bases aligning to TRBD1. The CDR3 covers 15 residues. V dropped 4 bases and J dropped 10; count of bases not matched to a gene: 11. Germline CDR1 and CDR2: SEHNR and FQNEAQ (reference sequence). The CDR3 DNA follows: TGTGCCAGCAGCTCTCCCGGGACAGGGCTTGGGGAGCAGTTCTTC. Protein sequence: CASSSPGTGLGEQFF.

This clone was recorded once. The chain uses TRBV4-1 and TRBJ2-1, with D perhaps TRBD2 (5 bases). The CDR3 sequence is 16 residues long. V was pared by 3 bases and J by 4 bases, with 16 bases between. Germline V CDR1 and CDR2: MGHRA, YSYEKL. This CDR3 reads CASSHPPASSYNEQFF. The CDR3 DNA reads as TGCGCCAGCAGCCACCCCCCGGCTAGCTCGTACAATGAGCAGTTCTTC.

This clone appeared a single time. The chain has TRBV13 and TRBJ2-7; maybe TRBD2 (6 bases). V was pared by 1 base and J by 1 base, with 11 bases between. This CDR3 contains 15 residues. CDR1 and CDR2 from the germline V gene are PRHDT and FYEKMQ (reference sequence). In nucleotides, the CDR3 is TGTGCCAGCAGCTTAGATAGCGGCAATTCCTACGAGCAGTACTTC. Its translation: CASSLDSGNSYEQYF.

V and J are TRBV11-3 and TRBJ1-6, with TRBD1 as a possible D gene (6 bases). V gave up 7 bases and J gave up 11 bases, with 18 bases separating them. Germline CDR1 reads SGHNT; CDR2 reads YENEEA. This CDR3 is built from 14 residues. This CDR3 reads CASTQTRRGPPLHF. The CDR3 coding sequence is TGTGCCAGCACTCAAACGCGCAGGGGTCCACCCCTCCACTTT.

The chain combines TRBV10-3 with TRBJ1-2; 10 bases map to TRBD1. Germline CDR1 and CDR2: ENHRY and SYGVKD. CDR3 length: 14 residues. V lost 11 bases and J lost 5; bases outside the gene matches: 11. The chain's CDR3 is CALGGDRGHYGYTF. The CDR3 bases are TGTGCCCTGGGGGGGGACAGGGGCCATTATGGCTACACCTTC.

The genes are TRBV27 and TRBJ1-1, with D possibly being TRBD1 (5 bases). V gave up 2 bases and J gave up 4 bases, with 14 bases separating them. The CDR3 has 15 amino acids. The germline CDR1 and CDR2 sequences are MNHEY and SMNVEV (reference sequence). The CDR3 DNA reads TGTGCCAGCAGTTTAGGGGGTCGGGGGAGCACTGAAGCTTTCTTT. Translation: CASSLGGRGSTEAFF.

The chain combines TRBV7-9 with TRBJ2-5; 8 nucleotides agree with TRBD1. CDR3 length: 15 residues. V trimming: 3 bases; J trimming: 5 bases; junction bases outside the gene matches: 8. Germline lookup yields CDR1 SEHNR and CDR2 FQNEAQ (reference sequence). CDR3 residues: CASSFTGTGRETQYF. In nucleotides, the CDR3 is TGTGCCAGCAGCTTTACCGGGACAGGTCGGGAGACCCAGTACTTC. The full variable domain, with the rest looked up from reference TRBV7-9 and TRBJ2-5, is DTGVSQNPRHKITKRGQNVTFRCDPISEHNRLYWYRQTLGQGPEFLTYFQNEAQLEKSRLLSDRFSAERPKGSFSTLEIQRTEQGDSAMYLCASSFTGTGRETQYFGPGTRLLVL.

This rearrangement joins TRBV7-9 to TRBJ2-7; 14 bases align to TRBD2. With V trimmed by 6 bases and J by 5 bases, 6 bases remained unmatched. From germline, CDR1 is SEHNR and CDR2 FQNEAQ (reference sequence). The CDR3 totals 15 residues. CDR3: CASRRGTSGSHEQYF. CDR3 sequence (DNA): TGTGCCAGCAGACGAGGGACTAGCGGGAGCCACGAGCAGTACTTC.

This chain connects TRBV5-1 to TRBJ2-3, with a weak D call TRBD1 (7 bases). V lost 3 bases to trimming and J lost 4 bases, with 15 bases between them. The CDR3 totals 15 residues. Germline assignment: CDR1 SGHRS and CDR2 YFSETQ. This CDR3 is CASSWRDSAADTQYF. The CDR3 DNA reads TGCGCCAGCAGCTGGAGGGACAGCGCGGCAGATACGCAGTATTTT.

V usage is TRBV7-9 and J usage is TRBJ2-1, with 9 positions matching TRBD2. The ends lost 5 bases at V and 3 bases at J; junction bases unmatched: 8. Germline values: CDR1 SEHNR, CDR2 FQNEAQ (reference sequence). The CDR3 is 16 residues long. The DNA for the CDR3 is TGTGCCAGCAGCCGTAGCGGGAGTCCTCTCTACAATGAGCAGTTCTTC. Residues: CASSRSGSPLYNEQFF.

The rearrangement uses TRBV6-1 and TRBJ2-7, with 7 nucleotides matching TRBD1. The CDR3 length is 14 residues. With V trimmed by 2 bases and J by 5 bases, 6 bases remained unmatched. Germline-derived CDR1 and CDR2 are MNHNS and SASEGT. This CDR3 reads CASSERRGLNEQYF. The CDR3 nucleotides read TGTGCCAGCAGTGAACGCAGGGGGTTAAACGAGCAGTACTTC.

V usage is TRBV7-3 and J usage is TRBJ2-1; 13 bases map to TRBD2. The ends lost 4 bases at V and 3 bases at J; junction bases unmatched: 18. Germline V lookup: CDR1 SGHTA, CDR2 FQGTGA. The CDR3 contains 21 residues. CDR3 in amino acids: CASSSKGLAGFEGTVYNEQFF. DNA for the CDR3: TGTGCCAGCAGCTCTAAGGGACTAGCGGGATTTGAGGGTACGGTCTACAATGAGCAGTTCTTC.

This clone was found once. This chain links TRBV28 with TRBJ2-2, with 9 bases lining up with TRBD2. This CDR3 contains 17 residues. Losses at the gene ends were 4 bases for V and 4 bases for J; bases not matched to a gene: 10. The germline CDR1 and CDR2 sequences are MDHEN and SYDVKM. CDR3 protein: CASSYPLAGVSTGELFF. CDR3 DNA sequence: TGTGCCAGCAGTTACCCCTTAGCGGGGGTGAGCACCGGGGAGCTGTTTTTT.

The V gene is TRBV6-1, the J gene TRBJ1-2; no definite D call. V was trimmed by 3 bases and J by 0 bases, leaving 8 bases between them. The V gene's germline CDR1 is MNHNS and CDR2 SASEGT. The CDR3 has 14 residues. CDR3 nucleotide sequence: TGTGCCAGCAGTGAGTCGGGAGCTAACTATGGCTACACCTTC. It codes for CASSESGANYGYTF.

The CDR3 spells CSVEEEEGLYGYTF. The CDR3, as DNA: TGCAGCGTTGAAGAGGAGGAGGGCCTCTATGGCTACACCTTC. The chain couples TRBV29-1 to TRBJ1-2, with D unclear. Trimming left V 0 bases short and J 4 bases short, with 12 bases between. CDR1 and CDR2 (germline): SQVTM, ANQGSEA. The CDR3 sequence is 14 residues long.

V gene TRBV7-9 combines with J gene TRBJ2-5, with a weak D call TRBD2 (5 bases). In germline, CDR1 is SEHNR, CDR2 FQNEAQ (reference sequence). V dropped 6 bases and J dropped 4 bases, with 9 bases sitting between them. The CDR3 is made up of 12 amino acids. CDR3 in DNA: TGTGCCAGCAGGCCTAGCTCAGAGACCCAGTACTTC. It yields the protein CASRPSSETQYF.

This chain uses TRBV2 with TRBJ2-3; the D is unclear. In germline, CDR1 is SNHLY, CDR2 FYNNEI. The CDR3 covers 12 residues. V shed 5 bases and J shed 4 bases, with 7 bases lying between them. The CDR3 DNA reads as TGTGCCAGCAGTCCTACAGCAGATACGCAGTATTTT. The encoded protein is CASSPTADTQYF. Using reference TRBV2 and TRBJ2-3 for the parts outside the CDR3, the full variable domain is EPEVTQTPSHQVTQMGQEVILRCVPISNHLYFYWYRQILGQKVEFLVSFYNNEISEKSEIFDDQFSVERPDGSNFTLKIRSTKLEDSAMYFCASSPTADTQYFGPGTRLTVL.

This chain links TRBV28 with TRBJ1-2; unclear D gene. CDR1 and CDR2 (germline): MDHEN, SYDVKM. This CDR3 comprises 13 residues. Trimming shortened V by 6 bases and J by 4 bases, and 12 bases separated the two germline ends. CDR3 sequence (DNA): TGTGCCAGCAGCTATGGGGAGAGCTATGGCTACACCTTC. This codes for CASSYGESYGYTF.